The 23 T cell receptor beta chains given below trace back to one sample, sequenced in a study of blood T cell repertoires in COVID-19. Here immunoSEQ multiplex PCR was the method, and the copy in TCRdb shows in-frame clones only, minus some. The sample includes under 150,000 clones, about 80% of them seen just once. Input material: PBMCs or T cells enriched from blood (not recorded which). The receptors were sampled from a man between 45 and 60 years old in a cohort exposed to, infected with or recovered from COVID-19 (not recorded which).

The chain is built from TRBV19 and TRBJ2-3, with D perhaps matching TRBD2 (6 bases). V was clipped by 7 bases and J by 2 bases, with 13 bases between them. CDR1 is LNHDA, CDR2 SQIVND, per germline (reference sequence). The CDR3 is 14 amino acids. DNA of the CDR3: TGTGCCAGTATGGGACTCAGGCCCACAGATACGCAGTATTTT. Translation gives CASMGLRPTDTQYF.

The J gene is TRBJ2-1, the V gene TRBV7-8; TRBD2 matches 7 bases. Germline trimming cut 3 bases from V and 10 bases from J; bases unmatched to any gene: 9. CDR1 and CDR2 (germline): SGHVS, FQNEAQ. This CDR3 has 14 residues. In nucleotides, the CDR3 is TGTGCCAGCAGCTTCACAGCGGGGACGGTAGAGCAGTTCTTC. Translated, it gives CASSFTAGTVEQFF.

The chain combines TRBV14 with TRBJ2-4, with D unresolved. The ends were cut back, 0 bases at V and 0 bases at J, with 15 bases in the middle. Per the germline V gene, CDR1 is SGHDN and CDR2 is FVKESK. This CDR3 spans 18 amino acids. CDR3 nucleotides: TGTGCCAGCAGCCAAGATTTTTCAATTCCGGGAGCCAAAAACATTCAGTACTTC. This codes for CASSQDFSIPGAKNIQYF. Full variable domain (outside the CDR3, taken from reference TRBV14 and TRBJ2-4): EAGVTQFPSHSVIEKGQTVTLRCDPISGHDNLYWYRRVMGKEIKFLLHFVKESKQDESGMPNNRFLAERTGGTYSTLKVQPAELEDSGVYFCASSQDFSIPGAKNIQYFGAGTRLSVL.

The V gene is TRBV6-2 or TRBV6-3, the J gene TRBJ1-2; 9 positions match TRBD1. V lost 2 bases, J lost 4 bases, and 2 bases stayed unmatched. CDR1 is MNHEY, CDR2 SVGEGT, per germline. The CDR3 loop spans 14 amino acids. DNA for the CDR3: TGTGCCAGCAGTTACCCGACAGGGGGCTATGGCTACACCTTC. It codes for CASSYPTGGYGYTF.

The chain combines TRBV5-6 with TRBJ2-1, with D tentatively TRBD2 (7 bases). Trimming removed 4 bases from V and 6 bases from J, with 20 bases in between. Per the germline V gene, CDR1 is SGHDT and CDR2 is YYEEEE. The CDR3 is 16 amino acids. CDR3 protein: CASSSNRRGLFNEQFF. CDR3 in DNA: TGTGCCAGCAGCAGCAACCGGCGGGGGCTCTTCAATGAGCAGTTCTTC.

The chain links TRBV13 to TRBJ1-2; a weak D match, TRBD1 (6 bases). Germline V CDR1 and CDR2: PRHDT, FYEKMQ (reference sequence). CDR3 length: 14 residues. V lost 3 bases, J lost 8 bases, and 16 bases lay in between. The CDR3 region is CASSLNQGGDGYTF. The CDR3 DNA sequence: TGTGCCAGCAGCTTGAATCAAGGGGGGGACGGCTACACCTTC.

The rearrangement links TRBV6-5 to TRBJ2-1; TRBD2 agrees at 8 bases. Germline loops: CDR1 MNHEY, CDR2 SVGAGI. Trimming took 4 bases from V and 7 from J; bases not matched to a gene: 6. This CDR3 is built from 14 residues. The DNA of the CDR3 is TGTGCCAGCAGTTCGGGAGGGTCCGGGAATGAGCAGTTCTTC. It specifies CASSSGGSGNEQFF.

The chain carries TRBV6-5 and TRBJ1-2; 8 bases agree with TRBD1. V lost 0 bases, J lost 7 bases, and 4 bases stayed unmatched. Germline CDR1 reads MNHEY; CDR2 reads SVGAGI. CDR3 size: 14 residues. The CDR3 spells CASSYSIQGAGYTF. In nucleotides, the CDR3 is TGTGCCAGCAGTTACTCGATCCAGGGGGCTGGCTACACCTTC.

The gene calls are TRBV9 and TRBJ2-2; unclear D gene. V lost 6 bases to trimming and J lost 4 bases, with 10 bases between them. The CDR3 has 13 amino acids. Germline assignment: CDR1 SGDLS and CDR2 YYNGEE. The CDR3 loop is CASKVGTTGELFF. In nucleotides, the CDR3 is TGTGCCAGCAAAGTGGGCACCACCGGGGAGCTGTTTTTT. The full variable domain, its missing parts supplied by reference TRBV9 and TRBJ2-2, is DSGVTQTPKHLITATGQRVTLRCSPRSGDLSVYWYQQSLDQGLQFLIQYYNGEERAKGNILERFSAQQFPDLHSELNLSSLELGDSALYFCASKVGTTGELFFGEGSRLTVL.

V gene TRBV7-3 combines with J gene TRBJ2-4; a weak D match, TRBD2 (5 bases). V was cut by 5 bases and J by 5 bases, with 16 bases left in between. CDR1 SGHTA and CDR2 FQGTGA come from the germline V gene. The CDR3 is 15 amino acids. The CDR3 loop reads CASSQMRGNENIQYF. CDR3 coding DNA: TGTGCCAGCAGCCAAATGCGAGGGAACGAAAACATTCAGTACTTC.

V usage is TRBV19 and J usage is TRBJ1-5, with 7 bases matching TRBD1. Germline CDR1 LNHDA, CDR2 SQIVND (reference sequence). The length of the CDR3 is 16 residues. The V and J ends lost 6 bases and 0 bases, in that order; junction bases with no gene match: 8. Written as DNA, the CDR3 is TGTGCCAGTAGGCTAGGGACAGCCTATAGCAATCAGCCCCAGCATTTT. This translates into CASRLGTAYSNQPQHF.

The rearrangement uses TRBV21-1 and TRBJ2-1; TRBD2, the D gene given by the table, was not confirmed from the DNA. TRBV21-1 is deemed a pseudogene. The CDR3 sequence is 15 residues long. DNA for the CDR3: TGTGCCAGCAGCGTCCCTTGTGGAGGTGGCAATGAGCAGTTCTTC. It yields the protein CASSVPCGGGNEQFF.

The chain has TRBV11-2 and TRBJ2-5; tentatively, D is TRBD2 (5 bases). CDR1 is SGHAT and CDR2 is FQNNGV in the germline V gene. CDR3 length equals 12 residues. Trimming removed 5 bases from V and 5 bases from J, with 9 bases in between. The CDR3 bases are TGTGCCAGCAGCCCCGGGGTGGAGACCCAGTACTTC. Protein product: CASSPGVETQYF.

The chain's CDR3 is CASSSTSGIHNEQFF. Here the CDR3 DNA reads TGTGCCAGCAGTTCGACTAGCGGGATCCACAATGAGCAGTTCTTC. The J gene is TRBJ2-1, the V gene TRBV6-5, with TRBD2 matching 11 bases. The germline V gene has CDR1 MNHEY and CDR2 SVGAGI. The CDR3 sequence is 15 residues long. V lost 4 bases to trimming and J lost 5 bases; unmatched junction nucleotides: 4.

The chain recombines TRBV6-6 with TRBJ2-3; TRBD2 matches 8 bases. The trim removed 8 bases at V and 2 bases at J, leaving 12 bases unmatched. Germline CDR1 MNHNY, CDR2 SVGAGI (reference sequence). The CDR3 consists of 16 residues. As DNA, the CDR3 is TGTGCCAGCGGTCCTAGTATCGGGAGGGCCACAGATACGCAGTATTTT. As protein: CASGPSIGRATDTQYF.

The rearrangement uses TRBV28 and TRBJ2-7; 7 positions match TRBD2. V dropped 5 bases and J dropped 5; count of bases not matched to a gene: 6. CDR3 size: 13 residues. Germline-derived CDR1 and CDR2 are MDHEN and SYDVKM. In DNA form, the CDR3 reads TGTGCCAGCAGTGGTGGCGGGAGCAACGAGCAGTACTTC. Protein: CASSGGGSNEQYF. The full variable domain, completed using reference TRBV28 and TRBJ2-7, is DVKVTQSSRYLVKRTGEKVFLECVQDMDHENMFWYRQDPGLGLRLIYFSYDVKMKEKGDIPEGYSVSREKKERFSLILESASTNQTSMYLCASSGGGSNEQYFGPGTRLTVT.

In its sample, this clone was seen once. The rearrangement links TRBV18 to TRBJ1-1, with D possibly matching TRBD1 (5 bases). CDR1 and CDR2 (germline): KGHSH, LQKENI. V lost 3 bases to trimming and J lost 3 bases, with 11 bases between them. The CDR3 is made up of 14 amino acids. CDR3 region: CASSPRQRDTEAFF. As DNA, the CDR3 is TGTGCCAGCTCACCTCGACAGCGGGACACTGAAGCTTTCTTT.

The rearrangement uses TRBV10-3 and TRBJ2-3; 7 bases are shared with TRBD1. CDR3 size: 15 residues. The junction had 4 bases not matched to a gene; V was cut back by 3 bases and J by 1 base. In germline, CDR1 is ENHRY, CDR2 SYGVKD. The CDR3 bases are TGTGCCATCAGTGAAGGACAGGCCCGCACAGATACGCAGTATTTT. It yields the protein CAISEGQARTDTQYF.

The rearrangement uses TRBV27 and TRBJ1-1; possibly TRBD1 for D (6 bases). The CDR3 covers 13 residues. CDR1 and CDR2 from the germline V gene are MNHEY and SMNVEV (reference sequence). V shed 5 bases and J shed 7 bases, with 14 bases lying between them. This CDR3 is CASSTREGGEAFF. The CDR3 region has the DNA TGTGCCAGCAGTACTAGGGAGGGGGGTGAAGCTTTCTTT.

The CDR3 sequence: CSVYRGDTGELFF. CDR3 DNA: TGCAGCGTCTACAGGGGCGACACCGGGGAGCTGTTTTTT. The chain recombines TRBV29-1 with TRBJ2-2, with TRBD1 matching 7 bases. The J segment lost 3 bases and the V segment lost 6 bases, leaving 4 bases of the junction unmatched. The CDR3 loop spans 13 amino acids. Germline CDR1 SQVTM, CDR2 ANQGSEA.

The sample holds one count of this clone. This chain links TRBV3-1 (or the pseudogene TRBV3-2) with TRBJ2-3; TRBD2 might be the D (6 bases). CDR3 length: 16 residues. Germline CDR1 is LGHDT and CDR2 is YNNKEL (reference sequence). The V end was cut by 2 bases, the J end by 2 bases, with 14 bases between. Written as DNA, the CDR3 is TGTGCCAGCAGCCAAAAACGGGGGAGAGACACAGATACGCAGTATTTT. This encodes CASSQKRGRDTDTQYF.

This chain joins TRBV7-9 and TRBJ1-6; 8 nucleotides agree with TRBD1. Germline values: CDR1 SEHNR, CDR2 FQNEAQ (reference sequence). V gave up 4 bases and J gave up 7 bases; unmatched junction bases: 6. The CDR3 length is 15 residues. In nucleotides, the CDR3 is TGTGCCAGCAGCTCTGGACAGGGTGACAATTCACCCCTCCACTTT. Translating gives CASSSGQGDNSPLHF. Full variable domain (remainder filled in from reference TRBV7-9 and TRBJ1-6): DTGVSQNPRHKITKRGQNVTFRCDPISEHNRLYWYRQTLGQGPEFLTYFQNEAQLEKSRLLSDRFSAERPKGSFSTLEIQRTEQGDSAMYLCASSSGQGDNSPLHFGNGTRLTVT.

The rearrangement joins TRBV6-5 to TRBJ1-1, with a weak D call TRBD1 (5 bases). The germline V and J ends were trimmed by 3 bases and 4 bases, with 12 bases remaining between them. Germline V lookup: CDR1 MNHEY, CDR2 SVGAGI. This CDR3 region has 14 residues. Written as DNA, the CDR3 is TGTGCCAGCAGTTATCATCACCAGGGCACTGAAGCTTTCTTT. Amino acid sequence: CASSYHHQGTEAFF.